This T cell receptor (beta chain) was captured in a study of T cell repertoires in cytomegalovirus infection. CDR1 SGHTA and CDR2 FQGNSA come from the germline V gene. After removal of 4 bases from V and 4 bases from J, the junction contained 8 bases not matched to a gene. This CDR3 region has 17 residues. A single record per CDR3 protein comes from TCRdb applying MiXCR to the reads. The data contain 300,000 or so distinct CDR3 sequences, more than 20% of them singletons. This clonotype was seen ten or more times. This receptor was taken from a human donor in good health (CMV status not recorded). Some clones in this sample may be carry-over from other donors' samples. The rearrangement uses TRBV7-2 and TRBJ2-5; 14 bases are shared with TRBD2. The specimen was PBMCs. The CDR3 protein is CASSYKGLAGGGETQYF. CDR3 in DNA: TGTGCCAGCAGCTATAAAGGACTAGCGGGAGGAGGAGAGACCCAGTACTTC. The full variable domain, in which reference TRBV7-2 and TRBJ2-5 provide the parts outside the CDR3, is GAGVSQSPSNKVTEKGKDVELRCDPISGHTALYWYRQSLGQGLEFLIYFQGNSAPDKSGLPSDRFSAERTGGSVSTLTIQRTQQEDSAVYLCASSYKGLAGGGETQYFGPGTRLLVL.